Sequencing of this T cell receptor (beta chain) was carried out in a study of blood T cells in healthy people across ages. Study-level points and caveats: Age brought a roughly linear fall in TCR beta diversity measured per million T cells. Among long-lived donors, naive CD4+ cells were more numerous and diversity higher than in aged donors.

A word on this clonotype: Its antigen is as yet unknown.

Isolation per sample recovered at least 7 million PBMCs. A sample-barcoded 5' primer and a J-beta primer mix were used in a second PCR of about 6 to 12 cycles. TCRdb re-called the 5' RACE reads through MiXCR, storing one row per CDR3 protein. The table shows around 1,600,000 distinct CDR3 sequences, with 35% to 45% occurring only once. This clonotype was obtained from a woman under 30 in good health. Source material: blood.

The CDR3 protein is CATSRDLDYGYTF. Here the CDR3 DNA reads TGTGCCACCAGCAGAGATTTAGACTATGGCTACACCTTC. The rearrangement links TRBV15 to TRBJ1-2; D is uncertain. The CDR3 spans 13 residues. The V and J ends lost 0 bases and 3 bases respectively, with 5 bases between them. Germline lookup yields CDR1 LNHNV and CDR2 YYDKDF (reference sequence). Full variable domain (remainder filled in from reference TRBV15 and TRBJ1-2): DAMVIQNPRYQVTQFGKPVTLSCSQTLNHNVMYWYQQKSSQAPKLLFHYYDKDFNNEADTPDNFQSRRPNTSFCFLDIRSPGLGDTAMYLCATSRDLDYGYTFGSGTRLTVV.